This T cell receptor beta chain was captured in a study of T cells in Graves' hyperthyroidism and ophthalmopathy. Authors of the study amplified TCR beta CDR3 regions from RNA transcripts. The TCR CDR3 was amplified in a first-round RT-PCR using the HTBI primer set. Using its own MiXCR run on the multiplex PCR reads, TCRdb lists one record per CDR3 protein. The sample has 490,000 or so distinct CDR3 sequences; about 20% are singletons. The sample was blood. This sequence originates from a middle-aged man with Graves' ophthalmopathy.

As DNA, the CDR3 is TGCAGTGCTAGAGGGACGGACAATGAAAAACTGTTTTTT. Protein product: CSARGTDNEKLFF. The rearrangement uses TRBV20-1 and TRBJ1-4; D is unclear. The ends were cut back, 1 base at V and 5 bases at J, with 8 bases in the middle. Germline V CDR1 and CDR2: DFQATT, SNEGSKA (reference sequence). The CDR3 contains 13 residues.